This T cell receptor beta chain is drawn from a study of regulatory T cells in long-lasting Graves disease. Time point: newly diagnosed GD, antithyroid drugs for less than 3 months. Preparation of the TCR library used RNA extracted from PBMCs. Investigators report Graves' disease was diagnosed under American Thyroid Association guidelines. CDR3 length: 15 residues. The V gene lost 4 bases and the J gene lost 1 base, with 10 bases spanning the gap. HTBI primers from iRepertoire and Arm-PCR of CDR3 regions yielded the TCR beta libraries. As originally analysed: The identification of 60 or so TRBV and around 15 TRBJ segments was made across samples. In TCRdb, the multiplex PCR reads were re-called with MiXCR into one record per CDR3 protein. TCRdb's processing, not the authors' own work, is the source of the V and J calls. The sample lists around 420,000 distinct CDR3 sequences, 15% occurring once. This clonotype was seen many times.

This sample also appeared in a second study, on T cells in Graves' hyperthyroidism and ophthalmopathy.

The sequence was obtained from a middle-aged woman with Graves disease. Here the sequenced sample was peripheral blood mononuclear cells (PBMCs), taken at new diagnosis, from a patient treated with antithyroid drugs. The chain joins TRBV12-3 or TRBV12-4 to TRBJ2-2; D unresolved. The CDR3 region has the DNA TGTGCCAGCAGTTCCCGACTGAGGAACACCGGGGAGCTGTTTTTT. This gives the protein CASSSRLRNTGELFF.